This TCR beta chain was sequenced for a study of CD8+ T cells in alopecia areata. Regarding the study as a whole: Clonality exceeded that of normal scalp in lesional scalp, most notably in alopecia totalis/universalis. In scalp samples, resident alphabeta T cells of normal skin are also sequenced. Between patients, shared TCR sequences were less clear than in mice. This was possibly due in part to HLA diversity in the patient population.

Extracted from the samples, RNA was reverse transcribed into cDNA to serve as the sequencing template. Sequencing used immunoSEQ multiplex PCR; TCRdb keeps in-frame clones, though not all of them. The sample contains under 300,000 clones, over 45% of which appear only once. Treatment here: oral pan-JAK inhibitor, 5-10 mg twice daily. Trimming took off 2 bases at V and 3 bases at J, with 5 bases between the two ends. Germline loops: CDR1 SGHDT, CDR2 YYEEEE. The CDR3 covers 12 residues. A remark on this clone: Antigen: not known.

The TCR comes from a human donor with alopecia areata. Sequencing used CD4+ T cells sorted from blood, obtained at roughly week 53, from a patient treated with tofacitinib. The chain is built from TRBV5-6 and TRBJ1-1; no clear D gene. CDR3 protein: CASSLSDTEAFF. The CDR3 DNA sequence: TGTGCCAGCAGCTTATCGGACACTGAAGCTTTCTTT.